This T cell receptor beta chain derives from a study of T cell changes during pregnancy in multiple sclerosis. This table comes from immunoSEQ multiplex PCR, and its TCRdb copy is limited to in-frame clones, with some not included. Seen here are 75,000 to 95,000 clones, approximately 89% observed once, and the top ten hold 0.9% to 0.95%. Germline assignment: CDR1 SGHAT and CDR2 FQNNGV. The V gene lost 1 base and the J gene lost 4 bases, with 10 bases spanning the gap. This CDR3 contains 14 residues. The J gene is TRBJ1-2, the V gene TRBV11-2; possibly TRBD1 for D (5 bases). The sequence was obtained from a female donor with multiple sclerosis, enrolled in a pregnancy study. Specimen: peripheral blood, collected before pregnancy. CDR3: CASSLGQGTYGYTF. Here the CDR3 DNA reads TGTGCCAGCAGCTTAGGTCAGGGTACCTATGGCTACACCTTC.